One and the same sample provided the 31 T cell receptor beta chains below, sequenced in a study of cytomegalovirus exposure and HLA in healthy donors. This PCR relied on a set of 60 Vbeta primers and 13 Jbeta primers. Libraries were prepared by immunoSEQ multiplex PCR; TCRdb keeps only in-frame clonotypes and omits some of them. The table has around 190,000 clones, approximately 80% seen once. The sample was PBMCs. These receptors originate from a woman aged 30 to 39 in good health and CMV-seropositive.

V usage is TRBV7-8 and J usage is TRBJ1-3, with 7 bases aligning to TRBD1. The CDR3 length is 15 residues. V dropped 5 bases and J dropped 4; count of bases not matched to a gene: 8. Germline lookup yields CDR1 SGHVS and CDR2 FQNEAQ. CDR3 region: CASSLDRVQGNTIYF. In DNA form, the CDR3 reads TGTGCCAGCAGCCTAGACAGGGTCCAAGGAAACACCATATATTTT.

The chain carries TRBV5-5 and TRBJ1-1; 7 bases agree with TRBD1. Trimming removed 5 bases from V and 1 base from J; junction bases left unmatched: 5. Germline CDR1 reads SGHKS; CDR2 reads YYEKEE (reference sequence). This CDR3 contains 14 residues. CDR3 residues: CASRWGQSNTEAFF. For the CDR3, the DNA is TGTGCCAGCAGGTGGGGACAGTCGAACACTGAAGCTTTCTTT. The complete variable domain, with remaining parts taken from reference TRBV5-5 and TRBJ1-1, reads DAGVTQSPTHLIKTRGQQVTLRCSPISGHKSVSWYQQVLGQGPQFIFQYYEKEERGRGNFPDRFSARQFPNYSSELNVNALLLGDSALYLCASRWGQSNTEAFFGQGTRLTVV.

This clone was found a few times. The chain has TRBV7-3 and TRBJ2-7; D unresolved. Germline V lookup: CDR1 SGHTA, CDR2 FQGTGA. CDR3 length equals 13 residues. Between the trimmed V and J ends, which lost 1 base and 6 bases, there was a span of 10 bases. CDR3 sequence: CASSLMPRSEQYF. The CDR3 DNA reads as TGTGCCAGCAGCTTAATGCCTAGGAGCGAGCAGTACTTC.

As regards this clone: Mismatch with germline at one junction end may stem from a read error. The chain recombines TRBV28 with TRBJ2-5, with D possibly matching TRBD2 (6 bases). Germline lookup yields CDR1 MDHEN and CDR2 SYDVKM. This CDR3 spans 12 amino acids. CDR3 region: CASRLAGEAQYF. The CDR3, as DNA: TGTGCCAGCAGACTAGCCGGAGAGGCCCAGTACTTC.

The rearrangement joins TRBV11-2 to TRBJ2-3; 10 nucleotides agree with TRBD2. Germline V gene sequence: CDR1 SGHAT, CDR2 FQNNGV. This CDR3 region has 19 residues. V gave up 3 bases and J gave up 2 bases; unmatched junction bases: 14. The DNA of the CDR3 is TGTGCCAGCAGCTTCCTGGAGGGCTGGAGCGGGGGGGCCACAGATACGCAGTATTTT. Translation gives CASSFLEGWSGGATDTQYF.

The chain employs TRBV19 and TRBJ2-5; D ambiguous. This CDR3 has 15 amino acids. CDR1 is LNHDA, CDR2 SQIVND, per germline (reference sequence). Between the trimmed V and J ends, which lost 5 bases and 5 bases, there was a span of 18 bases. CDR3 loop: CASSPLGSYRETQYF. CDR3 nucleotide sequence: TGTGCCAGTAGTCCTCTGGGCTCCTACCGGGAGACCCAGTACTTC.

This clone was counted many times. The chain employs TRBV19 and TRBJ2-7; 8 bases line up with TRBD1. There are 14 residues in the CDR3. The junction had 5 bases not matched to a gene; V was cut back by 6 bases and J by 1 base. Germline loops: CDR1 LNHDA, CDR2 SQIVND (reference sequence). CDR3 in DNA: TGTGCCAGTAGGCCGGGACAGGATTCCTACGAGCAGTACTTC. This translates into CASRPGQDSYEQYF.

This chain joins TRBV15 and TRBJ2-7; perhaps TRBD2 as D (7 bases). Germline V gives CDR1 LNHNV, CDR2 YYDKDF (reference sequence). V lost 0 bases and J lost 4, with 19 bases in between. The CDR3 consists of 17 residues. This chain's CDR3 is CATSRDGGGQGLYEQYF. The CDR3 DNA reads as TGTGCCACCAGCAGAGATGGCGGGGGCCAGGGTTTATACGAGCAGTACTTC.

The J gene is TRBJ2-5, the V gene TRBV5-1, with TRBD2 matching 13 bases. The DNA end is a closer match to TRBJ2-7, so the J assignment may be wrong. The CDR3 totals 18 residues. Germline loops: CDR1 SGHRS, CDR2 YFSETQ. For the CDR3, the DNA is TGCGCCAGCAGCTTAGGACTAGCGGGAGTACAGTTCTTTAACGAGCAGTACTTC. Translation gives CASSLGLAGVQFFNEQYF.

The chain has TRBV19 and TRBJ2-5; 7 bases line up with TRBD2. This CDR3 is built from 15 residues. V lost 5 bases, J lost 4 bases, and 10 bases stayed unmatched. Germline loops: CDR1 LNHDA, CDR2 SQIVND (reference sequence). CDR3 nucleotides: TGTGCCAGTAGTTTCCAAGCGGGGACGGGAGAGACCCAGTACTTC. Its protein product is CASSFQAGTGETQYF.

In its sample, this clone was seen once. The chain recombines TRBV19 with TRBJ1-6, with 7 bases lining up with TRBD1. The germline V gene has CDR1 LNHDA and CDR2 SQIVND (reference sequence). V dropped 2 bases and J dropped 7; count of bases not matched to a gene: 5. The CDR3 length is 15 residues. The CDR3 coding sequence is TGTGCCAGTAGTATATCGACAGGGTGGAATTCACCCCTCCACTTT. It is translated as CASSISTGWNSPLHF. The full variable domain, in which reference TRBV19 and TRBJ1-6 provide the parts outside the CDR3, is DGGITQSPKYLFRKEGQNVTLSCEQNLNHDAMYWYRQDPGQGLRLIYYSQIVNDFQKGDIAEGYSVSREKKESFPLTVTSAQKNPTAFYLCASSISTGWNSPLHFGNGTRLTVT.

This sequence joins TRBV6-7 and TRBJ1-6; D remains ambiguous. TRBV6-7 is an ORF; its function is uncertain. The CDR3 is made up of 20 amino acids. V lost 3 bases to trimming and J lost 0 bases, with 21 bases between them. The CDR3 protein is CASSYVHNRPHSSYNSPLHF. As DNA, the CDR3 is TGTGCCAGCAGTTATGTACACAATCGACCCCACAGCTCCTATAATTCACCCCTCCACTTT.

About this clone: Other nucleotide sequences in the sample specify the same CDR3. The chain recombines TRBV15 with TRBJ2-3; TRBD2 matches at 11 bases. This CDR3 is built from 20 residues. Germline V gene data show CDR1 as LNHNV and CDR2 as YYDKDF (reference sequence). Unmatched junction bases numbered 12, after V lost 1 base and J lost 0 bases. CDR3 in DNA: TGTGCCACCAGCAGAGGCCCGCTAGCGGGGGGCCCTTCCAGCACAGATACGCAGTATTTT. Translation: CATSRGPLAGGPSSTDTQYF.

This chain uses TRBV2 with TRBJ2-3; D perhaps matches TRBD1 (8 bases). The germline gives CDR1 SNHLY, CDR2 FYNNEI. The V end was cut by 4 bases, the J end by 3 bases, with 14 bases between. The CDR3 loop spans 15 amino acids. The CDR3 here is CASSGTGRGTDTQYF. The CDR3 coding sequence is TGTGCCAGCAGTGGGACAGGGAGGGGGACAGATACGCAGTATTTT.

This clone was seen once. Written as DNA, the CDR3 is TGTGCCAGCAGCAATCTGCTAGCGGGAGGGGGATACGAGCAGTACTTC. Translated: CASSNLLAGGGYEQYF. V and J are TRBV11-2 and TRBJ2-7, with TRBD2 matching 12 bases. Germline CDR1 and CDR2: SGHAT and FQNNGV. The CDR3 spans 16 residues. With V trimmed by 5 bases and J by 4 bases, 9 bases remained unmatched.

This clone was recorded a few times. The chain uses TRBV5-1 and TRBJ1-6; perhaps TRBD1 as D (5 bases). This CDR3 has 15 residues. Between the trimmed V and J ends, which lost 3 bases and 6 bases, there was a span of 13 bases. Germline CDR1 is SGHRS and CDR2 is YFSETQ. In DNA, the CDR3 is TGCGCCAGCAGCTGGGGGGGTTCCGGTAATTCACCCCTCCACTTT. As protein: CASSWGGSGNSPLHF.

This clone was found a few times. The CDR3 bases are TGTGCCTGGAGCCTTGCAGGGAATGAAAAACTGTTTTTT. This codes for CAWSLAGNEKLFF. The chain is built from TRBV30 and TRBJ1-4; weak D call: TRBD1 (5 bases). The CDR3 totals 13 residues. V was trimmed by 3 bases and J by 5 bases, leaving 10 bases between them. The germline V gene has CDR1 GTSNPN and CDR2 SVGIG (reference sequence). Full variable domain (rest looked up from reference TRBV30 and TRBJ1-4): SQTIHQWPATLVQPVGSPLSLECTVEGTSNPNLYWYRQAAGRGLQLLFYSVGIGQISSEVPQNLSASRPQDRQFILSSKKLLLSDSGFYLCAWSLAGNEKLFFGSGTQLSVL.

On this clone itself: The identical CDR3 is also encoded by other nucleotide sequences in the sample. The rearrangement joins TRBV19 to TRBJ2-3; 9 bases match TRBD2. The CDR3 length is 16 residues. CDR1 is LNHDA, CDR2 SQIVND, per germline (reference sequence). The V gene end was trimmed by 3 bases and the J gene end by 0 bases; junction bases not matched to a gene: 4. Written as DNA, the CDR3 is TGTGCCAGTAGTATCTTAGCGGGGGCTAGCACAGATACGCAGTATTTT. This codes for CASSILAGASTDTQYF.

The V call is TRBV25-1, the J call TRBJ1-1; possibly TRBD1 for D (6 bases). In germline, CDR1 is MGHDK, CDR2 SYGVNS. The CDR3 has 13 amino acids. Trimming removed 6 bases from V and 0 bases from J, with 8 bases in between. The CDR3: CASRQGMNTEAFF. The CDR3 nucleotides are TGTGCCAGCAGACAGGGTATGAACACTGAAGCTTTCTTT.

This clone was picked up one time. The chain links TRBV5-1 to TRBJ1-6; no clear D gene. The V gene lost 1 base and the J gene lost 6 bases, with 8 bases spanning the gap. The CDR3 contains 14 residues. Germline values: CDR1 SGHRS, CDR2 YFSETQ. The CDR3 DNA is TGCGCCAGCAGCTTGAATGAGGTTAATTCACCCCTCCACTTT. It translates to CASSLNEVNSPLHF. The full variable domain, rest sourced from reference TRBV5-1 and TRBJ1-6, is KAGVTQTPRYLIKTRGQQVTLSCSPISGHRSVSWYQQTPGQGLQFLFEYFSETQRNKGNFPGRFSGRQFSNSRSEMNVSTLELGDSALYLCASSLNEVNSPLHFGNGTRLTVT.

This clone came up once. The chain couples TRBV6-4 to TRBJ2-3; the D gene is possibly TRBD2 (6 bases). The germline V gene has CDR1 MRHNA and CDR2 SNTAGT. The germline V and J ends were trimmed by 0 bases and 1 base, with 11 bases remaining between them. The CDR3 extends over 16 amino acids. CDR3 protein: CASSDSGGGGTDTQYF. Here the CDR3 DNA reads TGTGCCAGCAGTGACTCTGGAGGAGGGGGCACAGATACGCAGTATTTT.

This chain links TRBV9 with TRBJ1-4; 7 bases agree with TRBD1. Germline lookup yields CDR1 SGDLS and CDR2 YYNGEE. The CDR3 is made up of 15 amino acids. The junction had 4 bases not matched to a gene; V was cut back by 0 bases and J by 5 bases. CDR3 amino acids: CASSVEAGGNEKLFF. The CDR3 DNA follows: TGTGCCAGCAGCGTAGAGGCAGGGGGGAATGAAAAACTGTTTTTT.

V usage is TRBV6-1 and J usage is TRBJ2-7; tentative D call: TRBD1 (5 bases). From germline, CDR1 is MNHNS and CDR2 SASEGT. There are 14 residues in the CDR3. V gave up 2 bases and J gave up 2 bases, with 10 bases separating them. The CDR3 spells CASSERLGPYEQYF. CDR3 nucleotides: TGTGCCAGCAGTGAAAGGCTGGGGCCCTACGAGCAGTACTTC.

DNA of the CDR3: TGTGCCAGCAGGTCTAGCGGGGAAAGCACAGATACGCAGTATTTT. Amino acid sequence: CASRSSGESTDTQYF. V is TRBV2 and J is TRBJ2-3; 9 bases match TRBD2. The CDR3 is made up of 15 amino acids. Germline V lookup: CDR1 SNHLY, CDR2 FYNNEI. Trimming took 6 bases from V and 0 from J; bases not matched to a gene: 4.

The chain carries TRBV28 and TRBJ1-5; maybe TRBD1 (6 bases). From germline, CDR1 is MDHEN and CDR2 SYDVKM. CDR3 length equals 16 residues. V lost 2 bases to trimming and J lost 9 bases, with 20 bases between them. This CDR3 is CASSLVPRTAATPQHF. The CDR3 DNA follows: TGTGCCAGCAGTTTAGTCCCCCGGACAGCAGCAACGCCCCAGCATTTT.

This chain joins TRBV7-8 and TRBJ2-7; the D gene is possibly TRBD1 (5 bases). CDR3 length: 15 amino acids. V lost 1 base and J lost 6, with 16 bases in between. Germline CDR1 and CDR2: SGHVS and FQNEAQ. CDR3 amino acids: CASSLGGLTGREQYF. The CDR3 DNA is TGTGCCAGCAGCTTAGGTGGGCTAACAGGTCGCGAGCAGTACTTC.

The genes are TRBV6-5 and TRBJ2-1; 10 bases align to TRBD2. The CDR3 totals 15 residues. Germline assignment: CDR1 MNHEY and CDR2 SVGAGI. After removal of 2 bases from V and 8 bases from J, the junction contained 6 bases not matched to a gene. The CDR3 region is CASSYTLAGVHEQFF. The CDR3 region has the DNA TGTGCCAGCAGTTACACGCTAGCGGGAGTCCATGAGCAGTTCTTC.

The chain is built from TRBV11-2 and TRBJ2-7; 13 bases line up with TRBD2. CDR3 size: 15 residues. The germline CDR1 and CDR2 sequences are SGHAT and FQNNGV. V shed 5 bases and J 4 bases; nucleotides not matched to a gene: 5. CDR3 sequence (DNA): TGTGCCAGCAGCCGGACTAGCGGGAGTGGTTACGAGCAGTACTTC. Protein product: CASSRTSGSGYEQYF.

The V gene is TRBV5-4, the J gene TRBJ2-7; TRBD1 matches at 10 bases. The CDR3 runs to 12 residues. Germline trimming cut 7 bases from V and 5 bases from J; bases unmatched to any gene: 3. Germline values: CDR1 SGHNT, CDR2 YYREEE (reference sequence). CDR3 sequence: CASWDRGHEQYF. The CDR3 DNA reads TGTGCCAGCTGGGACAGGGGCCACGAGCAGTACTTC.

The rearrangement uses TRBV27 and TRBJ1-1; unclear D gene. CDR1 is MNHEY and CDR2 is SMNVEV in the germline V gene (reference sequence). The CDR3 length is 13 residues. Trimming took 0 bases from V and 8 from J, leaving 10 bases between them. The CDR3 loop reads CASSLSIGIEAFF. The DNA of the CDR3 is TGTGCCAGCAGTTTATCGATCGGGATAGAAGCTTTCTTT.

This chain joins TRBV4-3 and TRBJ2-5, with 12 bases lining up with TRBD2. The germline CDR1 and CDR2 sequences are LGHNA and YSLEER. V lost 4 bases to trimming and J lost 2 bases; unmatched junction nucleotides: 2. The CDR3 length is 15 residues. DNA for the CDR3: TGCGCCAGCAGCCTAGGACTAGCGGGACAAGAGACCCAGTACTTC. This sequence encodes CASSLGLAGQETQYF.